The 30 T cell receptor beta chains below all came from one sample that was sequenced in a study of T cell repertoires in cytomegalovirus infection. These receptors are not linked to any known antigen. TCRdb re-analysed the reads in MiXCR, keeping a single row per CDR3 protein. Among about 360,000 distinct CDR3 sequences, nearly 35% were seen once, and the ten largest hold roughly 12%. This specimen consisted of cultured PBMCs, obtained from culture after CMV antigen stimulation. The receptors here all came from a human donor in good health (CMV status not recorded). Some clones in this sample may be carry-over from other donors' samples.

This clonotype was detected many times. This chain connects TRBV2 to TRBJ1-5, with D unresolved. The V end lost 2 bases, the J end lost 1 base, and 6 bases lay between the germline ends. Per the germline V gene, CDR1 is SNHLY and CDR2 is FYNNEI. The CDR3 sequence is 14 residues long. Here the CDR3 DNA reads TGTGCCAGCAGTGAAATGACAAGCAATCAGCCCCAGCATTTT. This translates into CASSEMTSNQPQHF.

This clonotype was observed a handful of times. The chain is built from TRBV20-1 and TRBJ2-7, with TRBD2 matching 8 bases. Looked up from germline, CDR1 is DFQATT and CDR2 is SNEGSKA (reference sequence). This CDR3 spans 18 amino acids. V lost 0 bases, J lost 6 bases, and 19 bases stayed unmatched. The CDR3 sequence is CSARELAAEERGLCEQYV. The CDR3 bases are TGCAGTGCTAGAGAACTAGCGGCCGAGGAAAGGGGTCTTTGCGAGCAGTACGTC.

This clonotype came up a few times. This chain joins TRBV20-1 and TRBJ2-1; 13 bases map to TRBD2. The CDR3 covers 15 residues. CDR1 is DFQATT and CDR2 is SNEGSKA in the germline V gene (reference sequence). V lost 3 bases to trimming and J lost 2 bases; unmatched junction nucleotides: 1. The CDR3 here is CSARGLAGTYNEQFF. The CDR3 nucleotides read TGCAGTGCTAGGGGACTAGCGGGAACCTACAATGAGCAGTTCTTC.

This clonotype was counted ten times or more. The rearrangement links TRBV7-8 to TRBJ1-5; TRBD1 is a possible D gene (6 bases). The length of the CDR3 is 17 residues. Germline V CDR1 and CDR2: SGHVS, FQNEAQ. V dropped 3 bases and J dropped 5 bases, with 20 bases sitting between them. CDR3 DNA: TGTGCCAGCAGCTTCCCCGCGAGGAGGGGACATGATCAGCCCCAGCATTTT. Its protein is CASSFPARRGHDQPQHF. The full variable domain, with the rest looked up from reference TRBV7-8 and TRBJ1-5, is GAGVSQSPRYKVAKRGQDVALRCDPISGHVSLFWYQQALGQGPEFLTYFQNEAQLDKSGLPSDRFFAERPEGSVSTLKIQRTQQEDSAVYLCASSFPARRGHDQPQHFGDGTRLSIL.

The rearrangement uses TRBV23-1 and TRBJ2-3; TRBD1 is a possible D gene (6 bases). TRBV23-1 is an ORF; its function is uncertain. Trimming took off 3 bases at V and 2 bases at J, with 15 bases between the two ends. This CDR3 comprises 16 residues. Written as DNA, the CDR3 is TGCGCCAGCAGTCATCCCCAGGGGCCGTCCACAGATACGCAGTATTTT. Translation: CASSHPQGPSTDTQYF.

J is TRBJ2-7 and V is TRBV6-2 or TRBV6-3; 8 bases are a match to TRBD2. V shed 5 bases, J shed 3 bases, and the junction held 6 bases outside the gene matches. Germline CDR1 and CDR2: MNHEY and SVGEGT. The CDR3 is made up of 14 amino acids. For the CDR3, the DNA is TGTGCCAGCAGTGACGGGGGGGATCGCTACGAGCAGTACGTC. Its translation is CASSDGGDRYEQYV.

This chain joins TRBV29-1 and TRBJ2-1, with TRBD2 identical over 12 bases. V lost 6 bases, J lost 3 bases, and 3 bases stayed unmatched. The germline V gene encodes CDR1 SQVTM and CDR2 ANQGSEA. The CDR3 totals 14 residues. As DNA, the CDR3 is TGCAGCGTCCGGACTAGCGGGGACTACAATGAGCAGTTCTTC. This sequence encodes CSVRTSGDYNEQFF.

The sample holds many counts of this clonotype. The CDR3 nucleotides are TGTGCCAGCACCAGGACAGGGGGGAACACTGAAGCTTTCTTT. It yields the protein CASTRTGGNTEAFF. The V gene is TRBV11-2, the J gene TRBJ1-1, with 10 nucleotides matching TRBD1. The J segment lost 1 base and the V segment lost 7 bases, leaving 3 bases of the junction unmatched. The CDR3 is made up of 14 amino acids. Per the germline V gene, CDR1 is SGHAT and CDR2 is FQNNGV.

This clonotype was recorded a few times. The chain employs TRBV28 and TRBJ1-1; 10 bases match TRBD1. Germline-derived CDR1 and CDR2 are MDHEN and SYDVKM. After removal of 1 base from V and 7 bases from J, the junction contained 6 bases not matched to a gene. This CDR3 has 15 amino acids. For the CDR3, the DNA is TGTGCCAGCAGTTTATTGGGACAGGGGAGTGGTGAAGCTTTCTTT. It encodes CASSLLGQGSGEAFF.

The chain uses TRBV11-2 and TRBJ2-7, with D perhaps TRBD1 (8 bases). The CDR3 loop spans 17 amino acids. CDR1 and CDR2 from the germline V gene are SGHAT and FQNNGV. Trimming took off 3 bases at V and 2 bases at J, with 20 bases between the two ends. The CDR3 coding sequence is TGTGCCAGCAGCTTTGGACAGGGACTATCCCTAACCTACGAGCAGTACTTC. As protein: CASSFGQGLSLTYEQYF.

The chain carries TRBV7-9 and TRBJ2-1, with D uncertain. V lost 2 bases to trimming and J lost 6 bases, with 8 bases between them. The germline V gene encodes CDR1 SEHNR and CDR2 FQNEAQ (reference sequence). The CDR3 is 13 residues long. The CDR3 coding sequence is TGTGCCAGCAGCTTATTGGAGTCCAATGAGCAGTTCTTC. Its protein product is CASSLLESNEQFF.

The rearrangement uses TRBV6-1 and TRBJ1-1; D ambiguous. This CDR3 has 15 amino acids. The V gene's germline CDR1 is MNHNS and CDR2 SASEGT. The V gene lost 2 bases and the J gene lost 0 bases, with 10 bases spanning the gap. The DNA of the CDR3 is TGTGCCAGCAGTGAATATGAGGGAATGAACACTGAAGCTTTCTTT. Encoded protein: CASSEYEGMNTEAFF.

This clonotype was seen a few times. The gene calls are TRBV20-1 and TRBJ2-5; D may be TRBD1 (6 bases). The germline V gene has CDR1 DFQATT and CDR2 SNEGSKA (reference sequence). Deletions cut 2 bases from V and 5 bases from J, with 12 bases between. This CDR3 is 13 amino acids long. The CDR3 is CSARSGVGETQYF. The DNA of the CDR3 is TGCAGTGCTAGATCAGGGGTAGGGGAGACCCAGTACTTC.

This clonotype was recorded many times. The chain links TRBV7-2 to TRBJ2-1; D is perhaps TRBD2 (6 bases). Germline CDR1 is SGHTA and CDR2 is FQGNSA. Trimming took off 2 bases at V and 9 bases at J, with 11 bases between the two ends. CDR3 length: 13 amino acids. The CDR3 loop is CASSLLRGTEQFF. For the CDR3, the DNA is TGTGCCAGCAGCTTATTGCGCGGGACTGAGCAGTTCTTC.

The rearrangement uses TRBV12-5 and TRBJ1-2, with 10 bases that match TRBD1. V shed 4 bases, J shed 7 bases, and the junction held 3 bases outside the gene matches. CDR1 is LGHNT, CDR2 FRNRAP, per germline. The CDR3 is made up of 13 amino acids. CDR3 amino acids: CASGSGTGVGYTF. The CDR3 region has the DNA TGTGCTAGTGGTTCCGGGACAGGGGTTGGCTACACCTTC.

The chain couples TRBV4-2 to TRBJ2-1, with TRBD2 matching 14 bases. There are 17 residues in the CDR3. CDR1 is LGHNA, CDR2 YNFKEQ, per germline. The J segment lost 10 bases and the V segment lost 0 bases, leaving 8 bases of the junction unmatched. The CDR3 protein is CASSQEPGLAGVSEQFF. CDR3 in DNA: TGTGCCAGCAGCCAAGAGCCGGGACTAGCGGGAGTAAGCGAGCAGTTCTTC.

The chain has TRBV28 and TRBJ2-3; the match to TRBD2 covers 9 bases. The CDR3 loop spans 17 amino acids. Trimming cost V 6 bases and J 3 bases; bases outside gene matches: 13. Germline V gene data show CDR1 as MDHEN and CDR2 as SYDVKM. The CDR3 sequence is CASSMTSGTLGTDTQYF. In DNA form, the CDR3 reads TGTGCCAGCAGCATGACTAGCGGCACTCTAGGAACAGATACGCAGTATTTT.

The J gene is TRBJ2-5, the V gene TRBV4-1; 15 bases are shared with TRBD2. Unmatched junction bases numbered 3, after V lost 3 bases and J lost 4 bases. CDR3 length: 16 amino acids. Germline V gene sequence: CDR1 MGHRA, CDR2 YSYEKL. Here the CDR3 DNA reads TGCGCCAGCAGCCAGGGACTAGCGGGAGGTAGAGAGACCCAGTACTTC. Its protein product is CASSQGLAGGRETQYF.

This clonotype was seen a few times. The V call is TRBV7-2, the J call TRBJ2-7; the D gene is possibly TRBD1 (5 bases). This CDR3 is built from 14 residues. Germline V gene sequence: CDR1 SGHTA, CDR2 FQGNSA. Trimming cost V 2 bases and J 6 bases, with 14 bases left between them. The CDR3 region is CASSLSQGALEQYV. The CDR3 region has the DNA TGTGCCAGCAGCTTATCACAAGGGGCCCTCGAGCAGTACGTC.

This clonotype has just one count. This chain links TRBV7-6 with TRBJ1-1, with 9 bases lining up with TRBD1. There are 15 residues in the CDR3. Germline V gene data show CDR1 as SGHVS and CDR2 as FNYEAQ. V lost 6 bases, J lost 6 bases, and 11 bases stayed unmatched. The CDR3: CASSLGQGTRAEAFF. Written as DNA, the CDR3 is TGTGCCAGCAGTCTCGGACAGGGGACGAGGGCTGAAGCTTTCTTT.

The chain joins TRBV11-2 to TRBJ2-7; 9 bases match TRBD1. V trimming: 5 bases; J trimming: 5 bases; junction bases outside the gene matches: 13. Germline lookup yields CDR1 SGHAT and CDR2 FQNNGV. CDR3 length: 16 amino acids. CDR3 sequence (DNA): TGTGCCAGCAGCCGTGGTCAGGGACAGGGTATGCACGAGCAGTACTTC. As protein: CASSRGQGQGMHEQYF.

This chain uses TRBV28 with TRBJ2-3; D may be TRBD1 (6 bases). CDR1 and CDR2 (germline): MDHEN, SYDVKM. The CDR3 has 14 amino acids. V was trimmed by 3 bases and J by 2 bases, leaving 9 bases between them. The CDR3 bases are TGTGCCAGCAGTTTTGAGGGGGTCACAGATACGCAGTATTTT. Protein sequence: CASSFEGVTDTQYF.

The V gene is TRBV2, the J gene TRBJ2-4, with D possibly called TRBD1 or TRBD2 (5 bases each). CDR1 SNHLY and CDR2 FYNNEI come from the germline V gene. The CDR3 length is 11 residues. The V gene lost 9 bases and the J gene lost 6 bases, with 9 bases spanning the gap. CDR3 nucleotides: TGTGCCAGGGGACGCGGAAACATTCAGTACTTC. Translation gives CARGRGNIQYF.

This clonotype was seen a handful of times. CDR3 residues: CASSLYGPGAGNTIYF. For the CDR3, the DNA is TGTGCCAGCAGCTTATACGGTCCGGGGGCCGGAAACACCATATATTTT. V and J are TRBV7-8 and TRBJ1-3; a weak D match, TRBD1 (6 bases). Germline V gene data show CDR1 as SGHVS and CDR2 as FQNEAQ. This CDR3 comprises 16 residues. Trimming pared 2 bases from V and 4 bases from J, leaving 15 bases between.

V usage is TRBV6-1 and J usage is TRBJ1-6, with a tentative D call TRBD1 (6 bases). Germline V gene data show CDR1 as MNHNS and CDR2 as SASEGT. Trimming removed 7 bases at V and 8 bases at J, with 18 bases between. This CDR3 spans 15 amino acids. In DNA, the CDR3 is TGTGCCAGCATTGGGGGGCAGAGGGTTTATTCACCCCTCCACTTT. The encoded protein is CASIGGQRVYSPLHF.

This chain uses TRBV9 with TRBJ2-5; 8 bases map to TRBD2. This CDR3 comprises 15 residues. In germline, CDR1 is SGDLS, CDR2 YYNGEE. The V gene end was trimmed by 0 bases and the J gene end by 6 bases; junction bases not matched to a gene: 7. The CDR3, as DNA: TGTGCCAGCAGCGTAGAGTACGGGAGGGAAAAGACCCAGTACTTC. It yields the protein CASSVEYGREKTQYF.

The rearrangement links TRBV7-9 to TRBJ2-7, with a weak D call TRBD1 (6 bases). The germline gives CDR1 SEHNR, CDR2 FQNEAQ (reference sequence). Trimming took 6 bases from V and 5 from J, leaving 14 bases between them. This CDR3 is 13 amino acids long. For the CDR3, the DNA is TGTGCCAGCAGTTTTGGCCGGGACAACGAGCAGTACTTC. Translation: CASSFGRDNEQYF.

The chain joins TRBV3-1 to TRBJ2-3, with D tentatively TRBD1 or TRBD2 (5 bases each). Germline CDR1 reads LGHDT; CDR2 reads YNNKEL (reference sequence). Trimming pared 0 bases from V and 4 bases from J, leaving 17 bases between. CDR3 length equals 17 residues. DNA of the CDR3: TGTGCCAGCAGCCAAGATACGCCAACCAGAGGGGCAGATACGCAGTATTTT. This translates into CASSQDTPTRGADTQYF.

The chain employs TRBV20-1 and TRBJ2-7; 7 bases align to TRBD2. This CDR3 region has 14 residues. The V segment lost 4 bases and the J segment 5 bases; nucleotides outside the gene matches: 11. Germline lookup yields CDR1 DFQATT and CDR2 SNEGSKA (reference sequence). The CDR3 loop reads CSAIGAGAIHEQYF. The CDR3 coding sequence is TGCAGTGCTATCGGCGCGGGAGCGATACACGAGCAGTACTTC.

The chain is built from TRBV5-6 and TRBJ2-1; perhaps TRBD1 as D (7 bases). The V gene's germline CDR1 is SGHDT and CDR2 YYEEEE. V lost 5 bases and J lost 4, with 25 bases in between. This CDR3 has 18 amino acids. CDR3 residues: CASRLGVWRQGGYNEQFF. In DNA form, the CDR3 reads TGTGCCAGCAGACTCGGGGTCTGGCGTCAGGGGGGTTACAATGAGCAGTTCTTC.